A selection of T cell receptor beta chains follows, all from one sample in a study of T cells in Graves' hyperthyroidism and ophthalmopathy. TCRdb recomputed calls from the multiplex PCR reads with MiXCR, one row per CDR3 protein. Found here are approximately 600,000 distinct CDR3 sequences, 14% of them singletons; the top ten hold almost 6%. The sample taken for sequencing was blood. The receptor source for this set is a woman aged 30 to 39 with Graves' hyperthyroidism that later progressed to Graves' ophthalmopathy. Both conserved end residues are trimmed from each CDR3. The order of the fields is J gene, V gene, clone size, CDR3 protein. Where a row states a size, it is once, few, many or the class of an expanded clone; other rows omit it.

>TRBJ2-1|TRBV6-1|few
ASGLAGWGEQF
>TRBJ2-7|TRBV29-1|.
SVLEGQGVNEQY
>TRBJ1-1|TRBV19|.
ASSIGWGGGTEAF
>TRBJ2-2|TRBV6-1|few
ASRARVEGELF
>TRBJ1-1|TRBV7-3|many
ASSLIRAAEAF
>TRBJ2-2|TRBV15|many
ATMEGITGELF
>TRBJ2-1|TRBV14|few
ASSQVQAGEQF
>TRBJ1-1|TRBV24-1|many
ATSDFWGTEAF
>TRBJ2-7|TRBV6-2/TRBV6-3|.
ASSFTSGIYEQY
>TRBJ2-7|TRBV28|.
ASSLSVRDANEQY
>TRBJ1-2|TRBV5-5|many
ASSQDWQRGGYT
>TRBJ1-2|TRBV6-1|many
ASTRSPRDYGYT
>TRBJ2-3|TRBV4-1|few
ASSLNGADTQY
>TRBJ1-4|TRBV6-2/TRBV6-3|few
ASSLGPSELF
>TRBJ2-5|TRBV27|few
ASSSRGVETQY
>TRBJ1-1|TRBV18|few
ASSHDRDGTEAF
>TRBJ2-1|TRBV9|many
ASSVGTSVNNEQF
>TRBJ2-1|TRBV9|few
ASSVVQGATSYNEQF
>TRBJ1-2|TRBV5-1|many
ASTQGSDYGYT
>TRBJ2-5|TRBV15|few
ATSEGWETQY
>TRBJ2-1|TRBV13|.
ASSLGELWREQF
>TRBJ1-5|TRBV28|many
ASSLLTGTNQPQH
>TRBJ1-2|TRBV20-1|few
SARPTTGFNYGYT
>TRBJ2-7|TRBV5-1|few
ASSPSGNYEQY
>TRBJ2-2|TRBV28|.
ASSSRDRGDPGELF
>TRBJ2-5|TRBV5-1|many
ASSSHSTSETETQY
>TRBJ1-4|TRBV9|many
ASSADREKLF
>TRBJ1-1|TRBV20-1|many
SARGDRAF
>TRBJ2-3|TRBV11-2|many
ASNGNSAIDTQY
>TRBJ1-6|TRBV20-1|many
SAMAGSYSPLH
>TRBJ1-1|TRBV10-3|many
AISGTGTNTEAF
>TRBJ1-2|TRBV4-1|many
ASSQVGTNYGYT
>TRBJ2-3|TRBV27|few
ASSYGLVATDTQY
>TRBJ1-5|TRBV10-3|.
AISESPGGGLWGNQPQH
>TRBJ2-7|TRBV20-1|many
SAPGAYEQY
>TRBJ2-7|TRBV9|.
ASSVARTGAYEQY
>TRBJ1-6|TRBV12-3/TRBV12-4|many
ASSNNSPLH
>TRBJ1-5|TRBV20-1|.
SASSSFNQPQH
>TRBJ2-7|TRBV15|many
ATRTTDTAYEQY
>TRBJ1-5|TRBV27|many
ASSLGQEGHQPQH
>TRBJ2-1|TRBV20-1|.
SASDPSNEQF
>TRBJ2-3|TRBV18|many
ASSPGTGEDTQY
>TRBJ2-2|TRBV6-2/TRBV6-3|few
ASSYGGYTGELF
>TRBJ2-3|TRBV12-3/TRBV12-4|many
ASSGTSTDTQY
>TRBJ1-2|TRBV12-3/TRBV12-4|many
ASSLVTEISLGGYT
>TRBJ2-1|TRBV18|few
ASSPPYPPPSERKYNEQF
>TRBJ1-3|TRBV19|many
ASSLFWTGGNTIY
>TRBJ2-7|TRBV7-2|many
ASSLGNQGMGEQY
>TRBJ1-1|TRBV28|many
ASSYPTPAGQNTEAF
>TRBJ2-2|TRBV27|many
ASRLSSGLYTGELF
>TRBJ2-1|TRBV20-1|many
SAAQGGPPYNEQF
>TRBJ2-1|TRBV4-3|.
ASSQGWSGEQF